This entry features one T cell receptor beta chain sequence. Its antigen is as yet unknown. Method: immunoSEQ multiplex PCR; TCRdb's copy keeps in-frame clones and lacks some. The sample contains tens of thousands of clones, about four fifths of which appear only once. This record belongs to a study of OX40 agonist ivuxolimab in advanced cancers. Study-level background: Every patient in dose escalation had hepatocellular carcinoma, melanoma, renal cell or head and neck cancer. General observations from the study: More expanded clones were found, on average, in CD8+ than in CD4+ T cells.

Blood got drawn at baseline, again on cycle 4 day 1, and then on cycle 7 day 1. After removal of 1 base from V and 2 bases from J, the junction contained 5 bases not matched to a gene. Germline CDR1 and CDR2: LNHNV and YYDKDF (reference sequence). The CDR3 loop spans 16 amino acids. This TCR came from an adult with an advanced solid tumor such as melanoma, head and neck, liver or kidney cancer. Sequences were derived from CD4+ or CD8+ T cells sorted from blood, sampled in a trial of the OX40 agonist ivuxolimab. The chain carries TRBV15 and TRBJ2-5; 9 bases match TRBD1. Written as DNA, the CDR3 is TGTGCCACCAGCAGAGGAGACAGGGGGTTACAAGAGACCCAGTACTTC. Translated: CATSRGDRGLQETQYF.